The subject of this entry is one T cell receptor beta chain. The antigen is undetermined. The data stem from a study of T-cell memory formation after mild COVID-19. About the research overall: Most TCR clusters belonged to a single donor.

This CDR3 region has 15 residues. The germline CDR1 and CDR2 sequences are SGHVS and FQNEAQ. V trimming: 4 bases; J trimming: 1 base; junction bases outside the gene matches: 6. TCRdb reprocessed the 5' RACE reads via MiXCR and lists one record per CDR3 protein. Counted here are approximately 500,000 distinct CDR3 sequences, 20% to 30% occurring once; the ten biggest clones make up under 15%. Study findings and constraints: Researchers report contracting CD4+ clones mostly in CM and EM, with CD8+ clones in EMRA.

The chain employs TRBV7-8 and TRBJ2-7; 8 bases are a match to TRBD1. The sequence came from an adult woman who had mild COVID-19 (a few samples of this study predate the infection). Cell type and time point are not known. The sequencing input was PBMCs or a T cell subset sorted from them (not recorded which). The CDR3 coding sequence is TGTGCCAGCAGCTCCCCAGGGGGCGCGTCCTACGAGCAGTACTTC. It yields the protein CASSSPGGASYEQYF.